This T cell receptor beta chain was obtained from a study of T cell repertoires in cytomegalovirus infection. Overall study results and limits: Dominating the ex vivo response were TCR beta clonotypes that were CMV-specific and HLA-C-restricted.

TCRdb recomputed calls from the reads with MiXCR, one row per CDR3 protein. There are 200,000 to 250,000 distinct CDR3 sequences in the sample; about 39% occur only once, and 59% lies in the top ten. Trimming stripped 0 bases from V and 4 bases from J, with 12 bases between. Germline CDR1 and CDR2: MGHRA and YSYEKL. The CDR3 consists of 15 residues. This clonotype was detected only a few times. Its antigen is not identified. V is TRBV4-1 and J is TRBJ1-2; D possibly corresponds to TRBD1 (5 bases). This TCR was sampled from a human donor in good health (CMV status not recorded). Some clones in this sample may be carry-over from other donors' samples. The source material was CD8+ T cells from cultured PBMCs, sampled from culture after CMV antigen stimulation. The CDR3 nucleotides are TGCGCCAGCAGCCAAGATACCGGGACCTCCTATGGCTACACCTTC. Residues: CASSQDTGTSYGYTF.